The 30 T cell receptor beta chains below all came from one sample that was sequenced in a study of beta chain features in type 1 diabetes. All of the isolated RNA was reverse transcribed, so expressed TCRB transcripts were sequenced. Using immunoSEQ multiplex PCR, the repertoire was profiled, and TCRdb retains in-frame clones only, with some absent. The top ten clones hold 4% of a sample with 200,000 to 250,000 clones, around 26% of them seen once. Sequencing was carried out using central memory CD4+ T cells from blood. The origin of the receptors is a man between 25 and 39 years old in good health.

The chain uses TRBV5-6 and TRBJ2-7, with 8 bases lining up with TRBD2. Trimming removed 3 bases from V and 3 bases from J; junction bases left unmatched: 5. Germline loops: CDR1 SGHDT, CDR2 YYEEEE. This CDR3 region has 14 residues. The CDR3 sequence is CASSSRGTSYEQYF. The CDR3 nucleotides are TGTGCCAGCAGCTCCCGCGGGACTAGCTACGAGCAGTACTTC.

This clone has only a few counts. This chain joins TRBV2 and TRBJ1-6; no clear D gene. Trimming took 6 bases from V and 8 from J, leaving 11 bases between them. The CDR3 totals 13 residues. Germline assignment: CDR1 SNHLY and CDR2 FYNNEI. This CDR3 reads CASRSEGYSPLHF. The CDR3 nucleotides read TGTGCCAGCAGATCAGAGGGATATTCACCCCTCCACTTT.

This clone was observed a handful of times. The DNA of the CDR3 is TGTGCCTGGAGTCCGGGATACACAGATACGCAGTATTTT. It translates to CAWSPGYTDTQYF. This chain links TRBV30 with TRBJ2-3; TRBD2 might be the D (5 bases). Trimming cost V 2 bases and J 2 bases, with 8 bases left between them. Germline CDR1 GTSNPN, CDR2 SVGIG (reference sequence). The CDR3 is 13 residues long.

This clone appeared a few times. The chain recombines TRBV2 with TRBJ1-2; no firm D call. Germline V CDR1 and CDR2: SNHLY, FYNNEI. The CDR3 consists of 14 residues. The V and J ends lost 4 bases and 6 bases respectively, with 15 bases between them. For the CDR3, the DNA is TGTGCCAGCAGTGCTGGGTTACCAGGAAATGGCTACACCTTC. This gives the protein CASSAGLPGNGYTF.

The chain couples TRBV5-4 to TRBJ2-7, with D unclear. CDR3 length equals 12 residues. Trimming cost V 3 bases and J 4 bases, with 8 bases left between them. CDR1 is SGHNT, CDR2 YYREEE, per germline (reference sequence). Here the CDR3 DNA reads TGTGCCAGCAGCTCAGAGATGTACGAGCAGTACTTC. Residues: CASSSEMYEQYF.

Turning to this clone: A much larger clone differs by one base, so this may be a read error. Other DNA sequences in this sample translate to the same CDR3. CDR3 loop: CASSSSTDTQYF. The CDR3 DNA is TGTGCCAGCAGCTCCAGCACAGATACGCAGTATTTT. The V call is TRBV7-2, the J call TRBJ2-3, with D unresolved. Trimming took 4 bases from V and 0 from J, leaving 2 bases between them. Germline CDR1 reads SGHTA; CDR2 reads FQGNSA. The CDR3 consists of 12 residues.

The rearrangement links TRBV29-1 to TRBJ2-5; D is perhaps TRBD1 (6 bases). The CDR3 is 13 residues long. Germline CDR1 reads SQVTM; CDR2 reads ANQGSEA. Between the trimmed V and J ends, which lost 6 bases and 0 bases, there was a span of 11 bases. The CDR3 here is CSVGGQNQETQYF. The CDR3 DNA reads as TGCAGCGTGGGCGGACAGAACCAAGAGACCCAGTACTTC.

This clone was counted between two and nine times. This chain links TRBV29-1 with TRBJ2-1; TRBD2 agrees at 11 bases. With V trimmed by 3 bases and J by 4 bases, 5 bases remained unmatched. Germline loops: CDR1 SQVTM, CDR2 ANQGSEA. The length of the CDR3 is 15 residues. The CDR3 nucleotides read TGCAGCGTTGATAGCGGGAGGGCGTCATACAATGAGCAGTTCTTC. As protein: CSVDSGRASYNEQFF.

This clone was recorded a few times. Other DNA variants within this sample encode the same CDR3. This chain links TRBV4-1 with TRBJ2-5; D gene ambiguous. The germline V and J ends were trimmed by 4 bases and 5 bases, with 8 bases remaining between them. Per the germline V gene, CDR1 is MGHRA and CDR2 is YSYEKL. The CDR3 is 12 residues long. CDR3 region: CASSPTQETQYF. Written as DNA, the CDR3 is TGCGCCAGCAGCCCTACGCAGGAGACCCAGTACTTC.

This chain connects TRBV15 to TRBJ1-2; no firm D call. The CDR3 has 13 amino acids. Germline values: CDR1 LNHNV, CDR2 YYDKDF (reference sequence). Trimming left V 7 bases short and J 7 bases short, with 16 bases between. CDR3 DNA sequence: TGTGCCACCAAAGTGAAGGGAAATAGTGGCTACACCTTC. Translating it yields CATKVKGNSGYTF.

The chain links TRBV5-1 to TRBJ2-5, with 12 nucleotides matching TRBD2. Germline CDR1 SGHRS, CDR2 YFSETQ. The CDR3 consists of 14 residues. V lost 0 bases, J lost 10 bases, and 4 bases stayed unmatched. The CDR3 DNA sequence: TGCGCCAGCAGCTTGGAAACTAGCGGGAGGAACCAGTACTTC. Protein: CASSLETSGRNQYF.

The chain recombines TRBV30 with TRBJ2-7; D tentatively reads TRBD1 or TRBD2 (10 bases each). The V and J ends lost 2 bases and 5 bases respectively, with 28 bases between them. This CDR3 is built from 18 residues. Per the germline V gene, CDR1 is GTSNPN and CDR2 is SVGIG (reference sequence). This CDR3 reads CAWSLDRGRAGGHNEQYF. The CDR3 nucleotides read TGTGCCTGGAGTCTAGACAGGGGGCGAGCGGGAGGGCACAACGAGCAGTACTTC.

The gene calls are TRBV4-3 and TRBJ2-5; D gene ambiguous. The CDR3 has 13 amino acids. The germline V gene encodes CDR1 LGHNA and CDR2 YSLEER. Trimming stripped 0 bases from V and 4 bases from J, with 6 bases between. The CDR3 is CASSQERLETQYF. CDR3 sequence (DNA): TGCGCCAGCAGCCAAGAAAGGCTAGAGACCCAGTACTTC.

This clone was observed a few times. The CDR3 is CAWSLAGTALRPQHF. The CDR3 region has the DNA TGTGCCTGGAGCCTCGCGGGGACGGCCTTACGGCCCCAGCATTTT. The chain links TRBV30 to TRBJ1-5; D may be TRBD1 (5 bases). Germline assignment: CDR1 GTSNPN and CDR2 SVGIG (reference sequence). V gave up 3 bases and J gave up 9 bases, with 21 bases separating them. The CDR3 runs 15 residues. The variable domain in full, with the rest retrieved from reference TRBV30 and TRBJ1-5, is SQTIHQWPATLVQPVGSPLSLECTVEGTSNPNLYWYRQAAGRGLQLLFYSVGIGQISSEVPQNLSASRPQDRQFILSSKKLLLSDSGFYLCAWSLAGTALRPQHFGDGTRLSIL.

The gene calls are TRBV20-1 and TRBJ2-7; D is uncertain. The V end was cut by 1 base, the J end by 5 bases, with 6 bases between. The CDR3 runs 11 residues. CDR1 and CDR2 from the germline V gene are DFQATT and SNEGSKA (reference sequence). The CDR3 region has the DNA TGCAGTGCTAGAGCGGATAACGAGCAGTACTTC. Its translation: CSARADNEQYF.

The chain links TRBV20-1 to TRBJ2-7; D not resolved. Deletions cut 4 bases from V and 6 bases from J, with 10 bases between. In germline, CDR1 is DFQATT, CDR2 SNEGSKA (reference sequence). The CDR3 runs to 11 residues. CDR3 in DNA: TGCAGTGCTAAAGTTGCGACCGAGCAGTACTTC. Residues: CSAKVATEQYF.

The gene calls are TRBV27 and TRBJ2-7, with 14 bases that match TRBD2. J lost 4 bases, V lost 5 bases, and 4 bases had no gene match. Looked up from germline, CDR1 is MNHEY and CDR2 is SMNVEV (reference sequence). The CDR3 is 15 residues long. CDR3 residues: CASSPRLAGGYEQYF. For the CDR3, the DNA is TGTGCCAGCAGTCCTAGACTAGCGGGAGGGTACGAGCAGTACTTC.

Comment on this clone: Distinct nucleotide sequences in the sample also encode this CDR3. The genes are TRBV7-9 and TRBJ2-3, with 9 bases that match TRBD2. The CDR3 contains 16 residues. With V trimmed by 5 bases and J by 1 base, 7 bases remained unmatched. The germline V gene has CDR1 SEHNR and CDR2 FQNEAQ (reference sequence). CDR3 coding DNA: TGTGCCAGCAGCCGCTTAGCGGGGGTAGGCACAGATACGCAGTATTTT. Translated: CASSRLAGVGTDTQYF.

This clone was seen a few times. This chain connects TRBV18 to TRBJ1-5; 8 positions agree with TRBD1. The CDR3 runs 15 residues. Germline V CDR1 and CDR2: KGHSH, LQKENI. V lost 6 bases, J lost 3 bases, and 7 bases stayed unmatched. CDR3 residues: CASSPGTGINQPQHF. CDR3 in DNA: TGTGCCAGCTCCCCCGGGACAGGTATCAATCAGCCCCAGCATTTT.

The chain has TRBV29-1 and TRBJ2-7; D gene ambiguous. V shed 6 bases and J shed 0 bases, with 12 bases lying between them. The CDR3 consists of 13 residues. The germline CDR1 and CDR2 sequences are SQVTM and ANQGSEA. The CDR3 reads CSVRKSSSYEQYF. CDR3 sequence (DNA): TGCAGCGTACGAAAAAGTAGCTCCTACGAGCAGTACTTC.

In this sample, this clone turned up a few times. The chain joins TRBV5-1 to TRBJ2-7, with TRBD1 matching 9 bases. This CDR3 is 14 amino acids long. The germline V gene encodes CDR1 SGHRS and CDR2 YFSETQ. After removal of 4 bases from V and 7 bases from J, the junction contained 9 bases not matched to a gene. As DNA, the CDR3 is TGCGCCAGCAGCCCCGGGACAGGGAAGGCGGAGCAGTACTTC. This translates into CASSPGTGKAEQYF.

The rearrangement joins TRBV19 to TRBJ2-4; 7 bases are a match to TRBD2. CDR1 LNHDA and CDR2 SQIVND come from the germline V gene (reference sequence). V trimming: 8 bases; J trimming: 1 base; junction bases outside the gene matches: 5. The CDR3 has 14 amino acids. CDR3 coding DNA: TGTGCCAGTGGCCCCGGGGGGGCCAAAAACATTCAGTACTTC. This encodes CASGPGGAKNIQYF.

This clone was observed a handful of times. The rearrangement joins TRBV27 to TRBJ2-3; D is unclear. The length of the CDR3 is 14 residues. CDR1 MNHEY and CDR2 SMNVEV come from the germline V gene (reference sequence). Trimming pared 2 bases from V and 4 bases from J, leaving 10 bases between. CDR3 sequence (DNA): TGTGCCAGCAGTTTAGGTATGGGTTCAGATACGCAGTATTTT. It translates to CASSLGMGSDTQYF.

The CDR3 loop is CASSKGQIDYGYTF. In DNA, the CDR3 is TGCGCCAGCAGCAAGGGACAGATCGACTATGGCTACACCTTC. The chain links TRBV10-2 to TRBJ1-2; 7 bases are shared with TRBD1. Germline values: CDR1 WSHSY, CDR2 SAAADI. The V and J ends lost 6 bases and 3 bases, in that order; junction bases with no gene match: 7. This CDR3 spans 14 amino acids.

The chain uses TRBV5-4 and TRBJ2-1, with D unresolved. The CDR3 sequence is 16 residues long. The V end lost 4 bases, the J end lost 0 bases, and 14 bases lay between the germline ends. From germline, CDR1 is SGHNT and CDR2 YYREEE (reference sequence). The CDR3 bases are TGTGCCAGCAGCGAAGCGACCAAGGGCTCCTACAATGAGCAGTTCTTC. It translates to CASSEATKGSYNEQFF. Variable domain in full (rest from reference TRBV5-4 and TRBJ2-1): ETGVTQSPTHLIKTRGQQVTLRCSSQSGHNTVSWYQQALGQGPQFIFQYYREEENGRGNFPPRFSGLQFPNYSSELNVNALELDDSALYLCASSEATKGSYNEQFFGPGTRLTVL.

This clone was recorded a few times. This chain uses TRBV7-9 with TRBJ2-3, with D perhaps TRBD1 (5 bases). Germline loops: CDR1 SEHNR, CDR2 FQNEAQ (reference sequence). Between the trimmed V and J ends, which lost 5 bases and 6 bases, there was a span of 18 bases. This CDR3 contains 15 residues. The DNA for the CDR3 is TGTGCCAGCAGCCCTCAGGGCTTGTCATCGGATACGCAGTATTTT. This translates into CASSPQGLSSDTQYF.

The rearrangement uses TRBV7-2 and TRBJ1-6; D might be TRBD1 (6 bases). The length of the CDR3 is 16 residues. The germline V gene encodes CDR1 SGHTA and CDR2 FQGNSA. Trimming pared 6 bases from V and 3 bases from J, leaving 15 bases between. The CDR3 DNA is TGTGCCAGCAGTACTGGACAGACAAGCTATAATTCACCCCTCCACTTT. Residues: CASSTGQTSYNSPLHF.

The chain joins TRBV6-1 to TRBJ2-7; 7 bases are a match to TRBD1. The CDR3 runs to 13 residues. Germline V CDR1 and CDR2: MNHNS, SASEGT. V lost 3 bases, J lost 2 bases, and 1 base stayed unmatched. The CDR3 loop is CASSETGPYEQYF. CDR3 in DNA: TGTGCCAGCAGTGAGACAGGGCCCTACGAGCAGTACTTC.

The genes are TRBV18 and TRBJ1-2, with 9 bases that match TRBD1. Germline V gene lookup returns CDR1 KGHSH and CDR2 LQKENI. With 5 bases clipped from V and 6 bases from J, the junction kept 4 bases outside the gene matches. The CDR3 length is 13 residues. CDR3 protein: CASSRGQGDGYTF. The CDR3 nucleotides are TGTGCCAGCTCAAGGGGACAGGGTGATGGCTACACCTTC.

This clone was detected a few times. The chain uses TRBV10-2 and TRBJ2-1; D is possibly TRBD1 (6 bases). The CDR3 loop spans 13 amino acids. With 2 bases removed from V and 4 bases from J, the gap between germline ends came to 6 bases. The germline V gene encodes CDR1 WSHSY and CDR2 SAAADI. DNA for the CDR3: TGCGCCAGCAGTGAGGGACAGTACAATGAGCAGTTCTTC. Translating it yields CASSEGQYNEQFF.